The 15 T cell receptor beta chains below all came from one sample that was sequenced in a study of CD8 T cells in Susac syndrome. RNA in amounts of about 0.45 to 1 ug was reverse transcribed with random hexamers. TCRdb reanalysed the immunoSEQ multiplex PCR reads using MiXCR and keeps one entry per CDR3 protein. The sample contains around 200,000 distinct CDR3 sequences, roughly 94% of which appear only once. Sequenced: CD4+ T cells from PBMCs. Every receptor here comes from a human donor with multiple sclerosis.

This CDR3 is CASTRSGQLNTEAFF. The CDR3 DNA reads TGTGCCAGCACCCGATCGGGACAGCTTAACACTGAAGCTTTCTTT. The V call is TRBV16, the J call TRBJ1-1, with 7 bases lining up with TRBD1. The germline gives CDR1 KGHSY, CDR2 FQNENV. Unmatched junction bases numbered 10, after V lost 7 bases and J lost 2 bases. The CDR3 contains 15 residues.

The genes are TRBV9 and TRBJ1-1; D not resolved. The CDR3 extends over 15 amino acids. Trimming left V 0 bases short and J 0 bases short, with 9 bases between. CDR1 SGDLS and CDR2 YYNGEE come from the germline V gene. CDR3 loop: CASSVEPGLNTEAFF. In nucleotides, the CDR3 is TGTGCCAGCAGCGTAGAACCGGGTCTGAACACTGAAGCTTTCTTT.

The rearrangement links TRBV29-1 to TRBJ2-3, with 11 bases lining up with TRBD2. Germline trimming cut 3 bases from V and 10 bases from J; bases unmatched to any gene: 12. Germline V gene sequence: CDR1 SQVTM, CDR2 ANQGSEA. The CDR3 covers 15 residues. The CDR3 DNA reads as TGCAGCGTTGATTTTCTAGCGGGGGGCCTAGGGCCGCAGTATTTT. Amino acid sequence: CSVDFLAGGLGPQYF.

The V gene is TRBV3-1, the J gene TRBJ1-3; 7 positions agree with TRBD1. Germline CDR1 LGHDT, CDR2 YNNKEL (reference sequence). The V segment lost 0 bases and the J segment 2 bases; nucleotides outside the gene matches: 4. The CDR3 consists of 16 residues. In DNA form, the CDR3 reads TGTGCCAGCAGCCAAGATCTCAGGGGGACTGGAAACACCATATATTTT. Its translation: CASSQDLRGTGNTIYF.

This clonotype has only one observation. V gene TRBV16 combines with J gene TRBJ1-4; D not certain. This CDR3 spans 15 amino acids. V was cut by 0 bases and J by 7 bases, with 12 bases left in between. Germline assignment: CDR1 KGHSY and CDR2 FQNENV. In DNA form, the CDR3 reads TGTGCCAGCAGCCAATCGGCCCAAAGGAGTGAAAAACTGTTTTTT. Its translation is CASSQSAQRSEKLFF.

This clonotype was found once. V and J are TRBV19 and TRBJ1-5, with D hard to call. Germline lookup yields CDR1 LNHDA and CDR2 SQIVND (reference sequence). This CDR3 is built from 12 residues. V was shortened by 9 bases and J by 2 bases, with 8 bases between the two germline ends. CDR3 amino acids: CASRFGNQPQHF. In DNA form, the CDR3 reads TGTGCCAGCCGTTTCGGCAATCAGCCCCAGCATTTT.

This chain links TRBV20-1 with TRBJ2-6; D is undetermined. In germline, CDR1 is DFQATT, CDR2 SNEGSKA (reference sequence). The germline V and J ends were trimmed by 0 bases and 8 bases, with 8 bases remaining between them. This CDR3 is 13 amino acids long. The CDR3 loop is CSARETGTNVLTF. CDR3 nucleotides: TGCAGTGCTAGAGAGACGGGTACCAACGTCCTGACTTTC.

The CDR3 nucleotides are TGTGCCTGGAGTTCAGGGGGGCATGGCTACACCTTC. Translating it yields CAWSSGGHGYTF. This chain uses TRBV30 with TRBJ1-2; 7 positions match TRBD1. Unmatched junction bases numbered 3, after V lost 2 bases and J lost 6 bases. In germline, CDR1 is GTSNPN, CDR2 SVGIG (reference sequence). This CDR3 contains 12 residues.

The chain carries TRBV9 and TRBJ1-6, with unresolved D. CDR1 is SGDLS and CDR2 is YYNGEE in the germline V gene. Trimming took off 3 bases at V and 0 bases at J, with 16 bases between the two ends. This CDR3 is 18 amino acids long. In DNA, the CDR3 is TGTGCCAGCAGCGGGGGAACAAACCCCAGCTCCTATAATTCACCCCTCCACTTT. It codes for CASSGGTNPSSYNSPLHF.

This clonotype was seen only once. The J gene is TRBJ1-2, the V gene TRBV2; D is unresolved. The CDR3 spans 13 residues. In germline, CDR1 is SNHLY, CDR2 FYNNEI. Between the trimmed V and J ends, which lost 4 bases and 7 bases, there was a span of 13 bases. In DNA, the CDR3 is TGTGCCAGCAGTGTGGACCTAAAACGTGGCTACACCTTC. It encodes CASSVDLKRGYTF.

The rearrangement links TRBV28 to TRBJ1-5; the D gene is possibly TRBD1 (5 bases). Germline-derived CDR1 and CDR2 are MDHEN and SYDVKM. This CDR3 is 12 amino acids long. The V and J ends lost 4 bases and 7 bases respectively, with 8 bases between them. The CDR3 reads CASSSGGQPQHF. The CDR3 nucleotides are TGTGCCAGCAGTTCCGGGGGGCAGCCCCAGCATTTT.

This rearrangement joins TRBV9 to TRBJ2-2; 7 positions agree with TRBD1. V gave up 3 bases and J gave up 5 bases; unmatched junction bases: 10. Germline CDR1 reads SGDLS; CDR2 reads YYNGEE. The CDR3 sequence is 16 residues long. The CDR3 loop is CASSGGGAYRTGELFF. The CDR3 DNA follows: TGTGCCAGCAGCGGAGGGGGCGCGTATAGAACCGGGGAGCTGTTTTTT.

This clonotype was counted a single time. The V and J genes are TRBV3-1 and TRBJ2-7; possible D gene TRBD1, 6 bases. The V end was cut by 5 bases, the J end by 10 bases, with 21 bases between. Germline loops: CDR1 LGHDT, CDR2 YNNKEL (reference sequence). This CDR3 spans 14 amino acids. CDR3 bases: TGTGCCAGCAGCTCTGCCCCCCTCCAGGGGCTTCAGTACTTC. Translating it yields CASSSAPLQGLQYF.

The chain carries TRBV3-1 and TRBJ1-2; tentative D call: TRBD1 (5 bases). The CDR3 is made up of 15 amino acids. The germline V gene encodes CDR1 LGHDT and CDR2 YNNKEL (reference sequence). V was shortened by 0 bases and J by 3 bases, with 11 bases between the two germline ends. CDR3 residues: CASSQESRGDYGYTF. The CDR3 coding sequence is TGTGCCAGCAGCCAAGAGTCGAGAGGGGACTATGGCTACACCTTC.

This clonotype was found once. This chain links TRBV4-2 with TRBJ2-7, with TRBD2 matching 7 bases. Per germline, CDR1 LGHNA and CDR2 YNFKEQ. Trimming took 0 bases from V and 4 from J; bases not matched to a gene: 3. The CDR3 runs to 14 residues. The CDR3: CASSQDPGGYEQYF. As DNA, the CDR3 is TGTGCCAGCAGCCAAGATCCCGGGGGGTACGAGCAGTACTTC.